This T cell receptor (beta chain) was identified during a study of post-analysis software for immune sequencing data. General study points: Controls had lower frequencies than patients of four or five TRBV segments, which included TRBV5-6, TRBV5-1 and TRBV20-1.

Built from TCR beta cDNA, the libraries had unique molecular identifiers in them. T cells, about 0.95 to 11 million of them, yielded 500,000 to 600,000 cDNA molecules. In TCRdb, the PCR reads were re-called with MiXCR into one record per CDR3 protein. The sample holds a few hundred thousand distinct CDR3 sequences; less than 40% are singletons and the top ten take roughly 13%. This clonotype was seen more than once but under ten times. What it recognizes is unknown. The germline V gene encodes CDR1 WSHSY and CDR2 SAAADI. This CDR3 is built from 13 residues. V was trimmed by 8 bases and J by 3 bases, leaving 13 bases between them.

This rearrangement joins TRBV10-2 to TRBJ1-1; weak D call: TRBD1 (6 bases). The sample comprised blood. This TCR derives from a girl between 5 and 17 years old with multiple sclerosis. DNA for the CDR3: TGCGCCAGCTCCAAGACAGGCTACACTGAAGCTTTCTTT. It is translated as CASSKTGYTEAFF.